Each of the 26 T cell receptor beta chains below was sequenced from the same sample in a study of OX40 agonist ivuxolimab in advanced cancers. Sequencing was performed with immunoSEQ multiplex PCR; in TCRdb, only in-frame clones are kept and a portion is missing. The sample includes approximately 70,000 clones, 80% to 90% seen only once; the top ten take approximately 1.1%. The sample in question was CD4+ or CD8+ T cells sorted from blood, obtained in a trial of the OX40 agonist ivuxolimab. These receptors originate from an adult with an advanced solid tumor such as melanoma, head and neck, liver or kidney cancer.

The chain carries TRBV5-1 and TRBJ2-7; TRBD1 matches at 8 bases. Germline assignment: CDR1 SGHRS and CDR2 YFSETQ. This CDR3 comprises 13 residues. With V trimmed by 5 bases and J by 2 bases, 3 bases remained unmatched. The CDR3 DNA is TGCGCCAGCAGGGACAGGGTGGCCTACGAGCAGTACTTC. This codes for CASRDRVAYEQYF.

The chain recombines TRBV28 with TRBJ2-1; 12 bases align to TRBD2. Germline loops: CDR1 MDHEN, CDR2 SYDVKM. Unmatched junction bases numbered 8, after V lost 6 bases and J lost 5 bases. CDR3 length: 16 amino acids. The CDR3 bases are TGTGCCAGCAGCTCGTCCGGACTAGCGGGGAACAATGAGCAGTTCTTC. Its translation is CASSSSGLAGNNEQFF.

The chain is built from TRBV6-5 and TRBJ2-3; D is uncertain. The germline CDR1 and CDR2 sequences are MNHEY and SVGAGI. The V gene lost 4 bases and the J gene lost 1 base, with 12 bases spanning the gap. The CDR3 length is 15 residues. This CDR3 is CASSLANPGTDTQYF. In DNA, the CDR3 is TGTGCCAGCAGTTTGGCAAACCCTGGCACAGATACGCAGTATTTT.

The chain uses TRBV7-8 and TRBJ2-6; TRBD1 aligns across 7 bases. CDR1 is SGHVS and CDR2 is FQNEAQ in the germline V gene. This CDR3 contains 15 residues. V lost 4 bases, J lost 9 bases, and 9 bases stayed unmatched. CDR3 residues: CASSSGDSLVNVLTF. CDR3 coding DNA: TGTGCCAGCAGCTCCGGGGACAGCTTAGTCAACGTCCTGACTTTC. Based on the CDR3 plus reference TRBV7-8 and TRBJ2-6, the full variable domain is GAGVSQSPRYKVAKRGQDVALRCDPISGHVSLFWYQQALGQGPEFLTYFQNEAQLDKSGLPSDRFFAERPEGSVSTLKIQRTQQEDSAVYLCASSSGDSLVNVLTFGAGSRLTVL.

The chain recombines TRBV6-5 with TRBJ2-7; D is ambiguous. Germline-derived CDR1 and CDR2 are MNHEY and SVGAGI. V was shortened by 8 bases and J by 0 bases, with 11 bases between the two germline ends. This CDR3 has 13 residues. The CDR3 loop reads CASGVELSYEQYF. As DNA, the CDR3 is TGTGCCAGCGGAGTAGAACTCTCCTACGAGCAGTACTTC.

In DNA form, the CDR3 reads TGCGCCAGCAGCCAAGATCCCTGGGACAGGGACACCGGGGAGCTGTTTTTT. This codes for CASSQDPWDRDTGELFF. The chain has TRBV4-1 and TRBJ2-2; 9 nucleotides match TRBD1. V lost 0 bases, J lost 3 bases, and 5 bases stayed unmatched. The CDR3 loop spans 17 amino acids. Germline V CDR1 and CDR2: MGHRA, YSYEKL.

The chain employs TRBV2 and TRBJ1-5; tentative D call: TRBD1 (5 bases). Germline values: CDR1 SNHLY, CDR2 FYNNEI. The V and J ends lost 5 bases and 4 bases respectively, with 6 bases between them. The CDR3 is 12 residues long. This chain's CDR3 is CASSRQNQPQHF. The CDR3 DNA follows: TGTGCCAGCAGTAGACAGAATCAGCCCCAGCATTTT.

V is TRBV28 and J is TRBJ2-3; tentatively, D is TRBD1 (7 bases). Per germline, CDR1 MDHEN and CDR2 SYDVKM. The CDR3 is 16 amino acids. V shed 6 bases and J shed 6 bases, with 22 bases lying between them. Written as DNA, the CDR3 is TGTGCCAGCAGCCCCGCTGGTCAGGGGGACTTCGATACGCAGTATTTT. Translated: CASSPAGQGDFDTQYF.

J is TRBJ2-7 and V is TRBV6-1; D call uncertain. Germline assignment: CDR1 MNHNS and CDR2 SASEGT. Trimming left V 7 bases short and J 2 bases short, with 12 bases between. The CDR3 extends over 13 amino acids. Here the CDR3 reads CASTDDIAYEQYF. Written as DNA, the CDR3 is TGTGCCAGCACCGACGACATAGCCTACGAGCAGTACTTC.

This clone was seen only once. The chain couples TRBV5-1 to TRBJ1-4; 7 bases line up with TRBD1. The J segment lost 5 bases and the V segment lost 5 bases, leaving 3 bases of the junction unmatched. The CDR3 consists of 13 residues. The germline V gene has CDR1 SGHRS and CDR2 YFSETQ. The CDR3 reads CASSGQANEKLFF. The CDR3 nucleotides read TGCGCCAGCAGTGGACAGGCCAATGAAAAACTGTTTTTT.

The chain links TRBV2 to TRBJ1-6; the match to TRBD1 covers 8 bases. Trimming removed 7 bases from V and 10 bases from J; junction bases left unmatched: 12. The CDR3 is 15 residues long. CDR1 is SNHLY, CDR2 FYNNEI, per germline. In nucleotides, the CDR3 is TGTGCCAGCATCCCCCCGGACAGGGTCGGATCACCCCTCCACTTT. This sequence encodes CASIPPDRVGSPLHF.

This clone was seen once. The DNA of the CDR3 is TGTGCCAGCTCACCACGCGAAGTGGGGCTAAAAGAGACCCAGTACTTC. Its translation: CASSPREVGLKETQYF. The chain joins TRBV18 to TRBJ2-5; maybe TRBD1 (5 bases). The germline gives CDR1 KGHSH, CDR2 LQKENI. The V gene lost 1 base and the J gene lost 3 bases, with 15 bases spanning the gap. The CDR3 is 16 amino acids. Looking up the rest from reference TRBV18 and TRBJ2-5 gives the full variable domain: NAGVMQNPRHLVRRRGQEARLRCSPMKGHSHVYWYRQLPEEGLKFMVYLQKENIIDESGMPKERFSAEFPKEGPSILRIQQVVRGDSAAYFCASSPREVGLKETQYFGPGTRLLVL.

The chain uses TRBV2 and TRBJ1-2; D gene uncertain. From germline, CDR1 is SNHLY and CDR2 FYNNEI. V gave up 1 base and J gave up 8 bases, with 11 bases separating them. The CDR3 sequence is 13 residues long. The CDR3 spells CASSEGGVGGYTF. CDR3 nucleotide sequence: TGTGCCAGCAGTGAAGGTGGAGTAGGGGGCTACACCTTC.

This chain joins TRBV7-6 and TRBJ1-5, with 8 bases fitting TRBD1. The V segment lost 2 bases and the J segment 7 bases; nucleotides outside the gene matches: 4. Germline-derived CDR1 and CDR2 are SGHVS and FNYEAQ. This CDR3 is 14 amino acids long. CDR3 bases: TGTGCCAGCAGCTTACAGGGGGCCGGGCAGCCCCAGCATTTT. The encoded protein is CASSLQGAGQPQHF.

The CDR3 spells CASKGDRSYEQYF. CDR3 in DNA: TGTGCCAGTAAAGGGGACAGGTCCTACGAGCAGTACTTC. The J gene is TRBJ2-7, the V gene TRBV19, with 8 bases fitting TRBD1. Germline V gene data show CDR1 as LNHDA and CDR2 as SQIVND (reference sequence). The ends lost 7 bases at V and 1 base at J; junction bases unmatched: 3. The CDR3 spans 13 residues.

This sequence joins TRBV5-4 and TRBJ1-2; unclear D gene. The V end was cut by 3 bases, the J end by 8 bases, with 23 bases between. The CDR3 runs 16 residues. Per germline, CDR1 SGHNT and CDR2 YYREEE (reference sequence). The chain's CDR3 is CASSSVTRIDSGGYTF. CDR3 coding DNA: TGTGCCAGCAGCTCGGTTACTCGAATCGATTCGGGGGGCTACACCTTC.

The chain is built from TRBV6-6 and TRBJ2-1, with a possible D match to TRBD2 (5 bases). V was cut by 6 bases and J by 2 bases, with 14 bases left in between. The CDR3 has 15 residues. The germline V gene has CDR1 MNHNY and CDR2 SVGAGI (reference sequence). CDR3 region: CASSPSGVTYNEQFF. The CDR3 DNA reads TGTGCCAGCAGCCCCTCCGGGGTCACCTACAATGAGCAGTTCTTC.

This clone was found once. The chain recombines TRBV11-2 with TRBJ2-7; 7 positions match TRBD2. V lost 5 bases and J lost 0; bases outside the gene matches: 7. The CDR3 sequence is 15 residues long. CDR1 SGHAT and CDR2 FQNNGV come from the germline V gene. The CDR3 DNA is TGTGCCAGCAGCCCGGGACGCGGGGGCTCCTACGAGCAGTACTTC. This gives the protein CASSPGRGGSYEQYF.

The chain has TRBV5-1 and TRBJ2-1, with 9 bases identical to TRBD2. CDR1 SGHRS and CDR2 YFSETQ come from the germline V gene. CDR3 length: 19 amino acids. Trimming took 6 bases from V and 7 from J; bases not matched to a gene: 23. CDR3 coding DNA: TGCGCCAGCACCCCGGTTTTGGGTAGCGGGAGATCGGGGGAGAATGAGCAGTTCTTC. This gives the protein CASTPVLGSGRSGENEQFF.

The chain couples TRBV6-5 to TRBJ2-7, with 7 bases lining up with TRBD1. The V segment lost 6 bases and the J segment 1 base; nucleotides outside the gene matches: 6. This CDR3 has 14 amino acids. Germline loops: CDR1 MNHEY, CDR2 SVGAGI. The CDR3 DNA reads as TGTGCCAGCAGGCCACCGGGACAGTCCTACGAGCAGTACTTC. It translates to CASRPPGQSYEQYF.

The genes are TRBV27 and TRBJ2-3; TRBD2 matches at 10 bases. CDR3 size: 13 residues. Germline CDR1 is MNHEY and CDR2 is SMNVEV (reference sequence). V lost 6 bases to trimming and J lost 5 bases; unmatched junction nucleotides: 2. The CDR3 sequence: CASRLAGLDTQYF. Written as DNA, the CDR3 is TGTGCCAGCAGACTAGCGGGGCTAGATACGCAGTATTTT.

V usage is TRBV5-8 and J usage is TRBJ1-1; D gene uncertain. The germline V gene has CDR1 SGHTS and CDR2 YDEGEE. The V gene lost 9 bases and the J gene lost 4 bases, with 16 bases spanning the gap. This CDR3 is built from 13 residues. In nucleotides, the CDR3 is TGTGCCAACAGTCGTAGGTTGAGCACTGAAGCTTTCTTT. This translates into CANSRRLSTEAFF.

The rearrangement joins TRBV10-3 to TRBJ1-6; TRBD1 might be the D (5 bases). The V end lost 5 bases, the J end lost 0 bases, and 29 bases lay between the germline ends. CDR3 length: 22 residues. Germline V gene lookup returns CDR1 ENHRY and CDR2 SYGVKD. The CDR3 bases are TGTGCCATCAGTTCAATAGTAAGGGACTCTGCTCTCGATAGCTCCTATAATTCACCCCTCCACTTT. Translating gives CAISSIVRDSALDSSYNSPLHF.

This rearrangement joins TRBV27 to TRBJ1-1, with D possibly being TRBD1 (5 bases). Trimming pared 4 bases from V and 0 bases from J, leaving 9 bases between. The CDR3 totals 14 residues. Germline CDR1 is MNHEY and CDR2 is SMNVEV (reference sequence). The CDR3 here is CASSYRGLNTEAFF. Here the CDR3 DNA reads TGTGCCAGCAGTTATCGGGGCCTGAACACTGAAGCTTTCTTT.

The V gene is TRBV7-2, the J gene TRBJ2-7; TRBD1 matches 7 bases. The germline gives CDR1 SGHTA, CDR2 FQGNSA. CDR3 size: 14 residues. The J segment lost 1 base and the V segment lost 5 bases, leaving 5 bases of the junction unmatched. Here the CDR3 reads CASSTLTGSYEQYF. The CDR3 DNA reads as TGTGCCAGCAGCACCCTGACAGGGTCCTACGAGCAGTACTTC.

This clone was recorded a few times. V and J are TRBV4-1 and TRBJ2-5; 7 bases match TRBD1. V trimming: 0 bases; J trimming: 0 bases; junction bases outside the gene matches: 7. Germline CDR1 is MGHRA and CDR2 is YSYEKL. CDR3 length: 17 residues. The CDR3 DNA reads as TGCGCCAGCAGCCAAGATCCGCCAGGGGGTAACCAAGAGACCCAGTACTTC. Encoded protein: CASSQDPPGGNQETQYF.